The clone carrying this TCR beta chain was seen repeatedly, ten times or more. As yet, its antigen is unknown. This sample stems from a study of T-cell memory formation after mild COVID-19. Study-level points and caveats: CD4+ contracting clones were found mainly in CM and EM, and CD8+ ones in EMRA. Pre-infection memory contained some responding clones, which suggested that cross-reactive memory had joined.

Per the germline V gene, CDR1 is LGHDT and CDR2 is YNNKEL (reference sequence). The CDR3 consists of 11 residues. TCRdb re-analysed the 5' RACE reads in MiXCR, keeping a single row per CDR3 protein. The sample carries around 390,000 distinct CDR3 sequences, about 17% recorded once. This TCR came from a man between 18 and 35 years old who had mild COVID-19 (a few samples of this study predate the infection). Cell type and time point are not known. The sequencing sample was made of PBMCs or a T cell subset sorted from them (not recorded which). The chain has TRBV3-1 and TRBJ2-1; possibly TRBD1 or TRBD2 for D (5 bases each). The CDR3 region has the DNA TGTGACCCCTTGGGGGACAATGAGCAGTTCTTC. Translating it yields CDPLGDNEQFF.